This TCR beta chain was profiled in a study of blood T cell repertoires in COVID-19. Study details: Italy, Spain and the United States were the sources of the convalescent and acute COVID-19 samples. Sample material is recorded as cDNA or gDNA derived from T cells, B-cell-depleted T cells, or PBMCs.

Trimming removed 5 bases from V and 2 bases from J, with 10 bases in between. This CDR3 is built from 13 residues. The germline V gene has CDR1 SGHAT and CDR2 FQNNGV. Original analysis: How many nucleated cells were present was estimated from reference gene primer amplification. Produced via immunoSEQ multiplex PCR; TCRdb's table is partial and in-frame only. The DNA was the basis for D and trimming; V, J and clone size are from that table. The table lists about 50,000 clones, around 90% of them singletons. This clonotype was obtained from a human donor in a cohort sampled during active COVID-19. The V call is TRBV11-2, the J call TRBJ2-7, with a weak D call TRBD2 (6 bases). Sequencing was carried out using peripheral blood. This CDR3 reads CASSRDFPYEQYF. The CDR3 DNA follows: TGTGCCAGCAGCCGGGACTTCCCCTACGAGCAGTACTTC.